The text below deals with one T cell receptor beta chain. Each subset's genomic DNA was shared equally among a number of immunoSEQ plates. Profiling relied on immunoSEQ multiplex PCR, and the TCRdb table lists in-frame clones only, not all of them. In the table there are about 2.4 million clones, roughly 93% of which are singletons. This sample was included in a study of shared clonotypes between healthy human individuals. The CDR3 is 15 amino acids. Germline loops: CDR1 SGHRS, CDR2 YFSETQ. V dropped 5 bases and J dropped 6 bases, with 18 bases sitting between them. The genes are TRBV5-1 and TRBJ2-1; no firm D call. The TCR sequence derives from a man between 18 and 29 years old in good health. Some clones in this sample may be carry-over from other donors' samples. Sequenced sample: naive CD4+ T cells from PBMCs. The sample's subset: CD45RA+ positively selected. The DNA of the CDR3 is TGCGCCAGCAGGACCACGAACTACCTAAGCAATGAGCAGTTCTTC. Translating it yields CASRTTNYLSNEQFF.